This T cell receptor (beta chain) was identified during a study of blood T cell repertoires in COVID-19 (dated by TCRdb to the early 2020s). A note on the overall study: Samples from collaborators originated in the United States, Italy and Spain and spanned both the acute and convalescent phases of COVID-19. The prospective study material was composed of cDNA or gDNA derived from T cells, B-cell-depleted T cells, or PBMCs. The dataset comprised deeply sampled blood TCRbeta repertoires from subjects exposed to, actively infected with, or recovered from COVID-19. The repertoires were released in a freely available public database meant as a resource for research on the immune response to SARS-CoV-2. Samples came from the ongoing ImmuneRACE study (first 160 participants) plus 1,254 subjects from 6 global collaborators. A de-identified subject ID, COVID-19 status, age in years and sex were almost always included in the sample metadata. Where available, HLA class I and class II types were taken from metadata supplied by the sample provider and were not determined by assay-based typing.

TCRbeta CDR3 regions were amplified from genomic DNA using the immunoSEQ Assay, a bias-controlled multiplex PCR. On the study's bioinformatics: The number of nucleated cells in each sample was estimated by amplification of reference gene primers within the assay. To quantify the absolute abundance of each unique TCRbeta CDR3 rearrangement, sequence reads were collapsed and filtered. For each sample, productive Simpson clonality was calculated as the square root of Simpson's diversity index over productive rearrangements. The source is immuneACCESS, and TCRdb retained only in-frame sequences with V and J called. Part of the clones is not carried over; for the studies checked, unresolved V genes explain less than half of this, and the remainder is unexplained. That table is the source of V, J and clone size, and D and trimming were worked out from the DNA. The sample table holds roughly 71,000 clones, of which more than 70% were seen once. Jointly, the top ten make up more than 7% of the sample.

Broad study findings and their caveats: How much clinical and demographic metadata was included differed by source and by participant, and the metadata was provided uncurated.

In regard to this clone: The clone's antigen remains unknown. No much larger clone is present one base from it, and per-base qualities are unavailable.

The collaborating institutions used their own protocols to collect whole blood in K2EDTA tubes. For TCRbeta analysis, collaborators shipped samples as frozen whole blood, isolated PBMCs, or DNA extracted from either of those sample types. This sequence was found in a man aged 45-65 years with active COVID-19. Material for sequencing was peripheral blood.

The sequence in DNA is TGTGCCACCAGCCAGACCGGGAGCCGGGGCTACACCTTC. It codes for CATSQTGSRGYTF. The V gene is TRBV6-6 and the J gene is TRBJ1-2; the D gene cannot be resolved reliably. In the germline V gene (reference sequence), CDR1 corresponds to MNHNY and CDR2 to SVGAGI. V is clipped by 10 bases and J by 8 bases, and the sequence between their germline boundaries is 20 bases long. The CDR3 numbers 13 residues from cysteine through phenylalanine. The DNA shown is the 39-base CDR3, in frame from base 1.